What follows are 5 T cell receptor beta chains derived from one specimen sequenced in a study of T-cell reconstitution after alpha-beta-depleted transplantation in children (TCRdb year 2016). Preparation of the library involved PCR. Sequencing was performed on an Illumina HiSeq 2500. To normalize quantification of the TCRbeta repertoire, the TCR libraries were built with molecular barcoding that relied on unique molecular identifiers. Starting from the raw public reads, TCRdb applied fastp trimming at Q25, assembled clones with MiXCR and retained in-frame beta chains. Every entry covers one CDR3 protein and lists the most common genes and DNA from its rows. Present in this sample are about 600,000 distinct CDR3 sequences, about 23% of which were seen just once. The ten biggest clones cover about 14% of the sample. This specimen's treatment or condition label, per the study, means: allogeneic hematopoietic cell transplantation with graft depleted of TCRalphabeta T cells and CD19 B cells.

The sequencing here drew on PBMCs, mostly from graft donor cells, taken 360 days after TCRalphabeta/CD19-depleted stem cell transplant. The origin of the receptors is a boy under three years old who had a stem cell transplant for acute myeloid leukemia, so the T cells may come from the graft donor.

This clonotype showed up just a few times. The V and J genes are TRBV13 and TRBJ2-7; D might be TRBD2 (5 bases). In germline, CDR1 is PRHDT, CDR2 FYEKMQ (reference sequence). Trimming shortened V by 5 bases and J by 4 bases, and 12 bases separated the two germline ends. The CDR3 sequence is 13 residues long. The CDR3 coding sequence is TGTGCCAGCAGCCCTAGCAAACGTTACGAGCAGTACTTC. Encoded protein: CASSPSKRYEQYF.

This clonotype was seen at least ten times. CDR3 region: CASSLQGAGTNNEQFF. CDR3 bases: TGCGCCAGCAGCTTGCAGGGGGCTGGGACGAACAATGAGCAGTTCTTC. The chain has TRBV5-1 and TRBJ2-1; 8 nucleotides line up with TRBD1. Trimming cost V 1 base and J 5 bases; bases outside gene matches: 8. This CDR3 is built from 16 residues. Germline CDR1 SGHRS, CDR2 YFSETQ.

This chain joins TRBV4-1 and TRBJ2-5; D unresolved. Trimming cost V 4 bases and J 5 bases, with 11 bases left between them. Per germline, CDR1 MGHRA and CDR2 YSYEKL. The CDR3 length is 13 residues. In DNA, the CDR3 is TGCGCCAGCAGCCGATGGACCTGGGAGACCCAGTACTTC. Amino acids: CASSRWTWETQYF.

This clonotype came up a few times. The rearrangement joins TRBV12-3 or TRBV12-4 to TRBJ2-2, with D possibly matching TRBD1 (6 bases). This CDR3 region has 11 residues. Deletions cut 10 bases from V and 4 bases from J, with 7 bases between. The CDR3 here is CATRGTGELFF. CDR3 in DNA: TGTGCCACCAGGGGCACCGGGGAGCTGTTTTTT.

This chain uses TRBV7-9 with TRBJ1-1; D unclear. Trimming removed 5 bases from V and 7 bases from J, with 17 bases in between. In germline, CDR1 is SEHNR, CDR2 FQNEAQ (reference sequence). This CDR3 region has 14 residues. The DNA of the CDR3 is TGTGCCAGCAGCACCACCGAGAGACTGGATGAAGCTTTCTTT. As protein: CASSTTERLDEAFF.